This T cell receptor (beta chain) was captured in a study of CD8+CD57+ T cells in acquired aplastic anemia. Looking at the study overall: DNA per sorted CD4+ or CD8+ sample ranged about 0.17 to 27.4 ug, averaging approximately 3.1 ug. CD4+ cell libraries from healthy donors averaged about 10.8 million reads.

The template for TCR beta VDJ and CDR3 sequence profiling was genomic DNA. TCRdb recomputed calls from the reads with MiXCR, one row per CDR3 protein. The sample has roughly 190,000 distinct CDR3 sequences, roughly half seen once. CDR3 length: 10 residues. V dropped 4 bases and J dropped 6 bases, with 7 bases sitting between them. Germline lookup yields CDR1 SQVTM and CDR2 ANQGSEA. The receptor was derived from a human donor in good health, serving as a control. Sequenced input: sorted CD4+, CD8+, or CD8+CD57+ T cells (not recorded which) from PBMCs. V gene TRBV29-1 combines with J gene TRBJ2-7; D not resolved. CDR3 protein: CSVGTVEQYF. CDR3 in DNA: TGCAGCGTTGGCACGGTCGAGCAGTACTTC.